Listed below are T cell receptor beta chains from one sample, sequenced in a study of T cell responses to AZD1222 COVID-19 vaccine. This table comes from immunoSEQ multiplex PCR, and its TCRdb copy is limited to in-frame clones, with some not included. This sample has about 87,000 clones, with 90% found just once. The starting material was peripheral blood, obtained on day 0 of AZD1222 vaccination. The receptors stem from an adult in good health. Both conserved end residues are part of each CDR3. D genes are given only for firm matches. Clone size is given for some rows only: seen once, a few or many times, or a class if the clone is expanded.

d_call: TRBD2; v_call: TRBV7-6; j_call: TRBJ2-7; clone_size: few; cdr3_nt: TGTGCCAGCAGCCCTTGGTCTAGCGGGGGGGGGCGGAACGAGCAGTACTTC; cdr3_aa: CASSPWSSGGGRNEQYF
d_call: .; v_call: TRBV9; j_call: TRBJ1-1; clone_size: .; cdr3_nt: TGTGCCAGCAGCGTTGGGACAATGAACACTGAAGCTTTCTTT; cdr3_aa: CASSVGTMNTEAFF
d_call: .; v_call: TRBV7-8; j_call: TRBJ2-2; clone_size: few; cdr3_nt: TGTGCCAGCAGCCCCTGGGGAGGAAACACCGGGGAGCTGTTTTTT; cdr3_aa: CASSPWGGNTGELFF
d_call: .; v_call: TRBV9; j_call: TRBJ1-5; clone_size: .; cdr3_nt: TGTGCCAGCAGCGCCGGTGGAGGGGAAAATCAGCCCCAGCATTTT; cdr3_aa: CASSAGGGENQPQHF
d_call: TRBD1; v_call: TRBV7-6; j_call: TRBJ1-5; clone_size: .; cdr3_nt: TGTGCCAGCAGCCTCGGGACAGGTCAGCCCCAGCATTTT; cdr3_aa: CASSLGTGQPQHF
d_call: .; v_call: TRBV21-1; j_call: TRBJ2-1; clone_size: .; cdr3_nt: TGTGCCAGCATCAGAACCGGGAATGAGCAGTTCTTC; cdr3_aa: CASIRTGNEQFF
d_call: .; v_call: TRBV5-1; j_call: TRBJ2-7; clone_size: .; cdr3_nt: TGCGCCAGCAGCTCCGGATGGGGTTCGGAGCAGTACTTC; cdr3_aa: CASSSGWGSEQYF
d_call: .; v_call: TRBV14; j_call: TRBJ1-1; clone_size: .; cdr3_nt: TGTGCCAGCAGCCGGACCCTTGAGAACACTGAAGCTTTCTTT; cdr3_aa: CASSRTLENTEAFF
d_call: TRBD1; v_call: TRBV30; j_call: TRBJ1-2; clone_size: once; cdr3_nt: TGTGCCTGGACCCTAACAGGGGGCTATGGCTACACCTTC; cdr3_aa: CAWTLTGGYGYTF
d_call: .; v_call: TRBV14; j_call: TRBJ1-5; clone_size: .; cdr3_nt: TGTGCCAGCAGCCATATACCCCGGACAGTGACCAATCAGCCCCAGCATTTT; cdr3_aa: CASSHIPRTVTNQPQHF
d_call: TRBD1; v_call: TRBV7-3; j_call: TRBJ1-1; clone_size: .; cdr3_nt: TGTGCCAGCAGCGCACAGACAGGGATGAACACTGAAGCTTTCTTT; cdr3_aa: CASSAQTGMNTEAFF
d_call: TRBD1; v_call: TRBV3-1/TRBV3-2; j_call: TRBJ1-3; clone_size: .; cdr3_nt: TGTGCCAGCAGCCAAAGGGTGTGGGACAGCTACTACCCTTCTGGAAACACCATATATTTT; cdr3_aa: CASSQRVWDSYYPSGNTIYF
d_call: TRBD2; v_call: TRBV9; j_call: TRBJ2-5; clone_size: .; cdr3_nt: TGTGCCAGCAGCGTATCTAGCGGGGGATTAGAGACCCAGTACTTC; cdr3_aa: CASSVSSGGLETQYF
d_call: .; v_call: TRBV11-2; j_call: TRBJ2-1; clone_size: .; cdr3_nt: TGTGTCGTCGGCGCTTACAATGAGCAGTTCTTC; cdr3_aa: CVVGAYNEQFF
d_call: TRBD1; v_call: TRBV11-3; j_call: TRBJ2-5; clone_size: .; cdr3_nt: TGTGCCAGCAGCTCTAGGGAAGGGGGCGAGGAGACCCAGTACTTC; cdr3_aa: CASSSREGGEETQYF
d_call: TRBD1; v_call: TRBV2; j_call: TRBJ1-5; clone_size: .; cdr3_nt: TGTGCCAGCGGAGGTGGCCGGCGGGACAGGGGTTATGGCAATCAGCCCCAGCATTTT; cdr3_aa: CASGGGRRDRGYGNQPQHF
d_call: .; v_call: TRBV5-8; j_call: TRBJ1-4; clone_size: .; cdr3_nt: TGTGCCAGCAGCCAGAGGAAGGGACTGGCCCGGGAAAAACTGTTTTTT; cdr3_aa: CASSQRKGLAREKLFF
d_call: .; v_call: TRBV18; j_call: TRBJ1-3; clone_size: .; cdr3_nt: TGTGCCAGCTCACCACCTGTCGGGTCCGGAAACACCATATATTTT; cdr3_aa: CASSPPVGSGNTIYF
d_call: .; v_call: TRBV5-6; j_call: TRBJ1-2; clone_size: .; cdr3_nt: TGTGCCAGCAGCTTGGCAGGCGGCGGACCCCCTAGCTATGGCTACACCTTC; cdr3_aa: CASSLAGGGPPSYGYTF
d_call: .; v_call: TRBV7-6; j_call: TRBJ2-3; clone_size: .; cdr3_nt: TGTGCCAGCAGCCAGCGGACTGTTCCAGATACGCAGTATTTT; cdr3_aa: CASSQRTVPDTQYF
d_call: .; v_call: TRBV11-3; j_call: TRBJ2-2; clone_size: .; cdr3_nt: TGTGCCAGCAGCTTAGTTTCCACCGGGGAGCTGTTTTTT; cdr3_aa: CASSLVSTGELFF
d_call: .; v_call: TRBV10-3; j_call: TRBJ2-1; clone_size: .; cdr3_nt: TGTGCCATCAGTGAGGGAGGAGGGGGCTCGGTAGCGACCTCCAATGAGCAGTTCTTC; cdr3_aa: CAISEGGGGSVATSNEQFF
d_call: TRBD1; v_call: TRBV4-1; j_call: TRBJ2-3; clone_size: .; cdr3_nt: TGCGCCAGCAGCCAGGGGCCGGGACAGGGTTTAATAGATACGCAGTATTTT; cdr3_aa: CASSQGPGQGLIDTQYF
d_call: TRBD1; v_call: TRBV11-3; j_call: TRBJ2-1; clone_size: .; cdr3_nt: TGTGCCAGCAGCTTAGGCTCGGGACAGGGTCACTACAATGAGCAGTTCTTC; cdr3_aa: CASSLGSGQGHYNEQFF
d_call: .; v_call: TRBV6-5; j_call: TRBJ1-2; clone_size: .; cdr3_nt: TGTGCCAGCAGCCATGGACCCTACACCTTC; cdr3_aa: CASSHGPYTF
d_call: .; v_call: TRBV7-9; j_call: TRBJ2-7; clone_size: once; cdr3_nt: TGTGCCAGCAGCTTAGACCTTTCGGACGAGCAGTACTTC; cdr3_aa: CASSLDLSDEQYF
d_call: .; v_call: TRBV7-2; j_call: TRBJ1-1; clone_size: .; cdr3_nt: TGTGCCAGCAGCTTAGGCGCAGGGCGGTCCACTGAAGCTTTCTTT; cdr3_aa: CASSLGAGRSTEAFF
d_call: .; v_call: TRBV5-1; j_call: TRBJ2-3; clone_size: once; cdr3_nt: TGCGCCAGCAGCTTGGCTAGCCGCACAGATACGCAGTATTTT; cdr3_aa: CASSLASRTDTQYF
d_call: .; v_call: TRBV4-1; j_call: TRBJ2-1; clone_size: few; cdr3_nt: TGCGCCAGCAGCCAGTACAATGAGCAGTTCTTC; cdr3_aa: CASSQYNEQFF
d_call: .; v_call: TRBV11-2; j_call: TRBJ1-2; clone_size: .; cdr3_nt: TGTGCCAGCAGCTTAGTGTCAGCCTCTAACTATGGCTACACCTTC; cdr3_aa: CASSLVSASNYGYTF
d_call: .; v_call: TRBV19; j_call: TRBJ2-7; clone_size: .; cdr3_nt: TGTGCCAGTAGTACCGGAGGAGTTCGGGAGCAGTACTTC; cdr3_aa: CASSTGGVREQYF
d_call: .; v_call: TRBV6-5; j_call: TRBJ1-2; clone_size: .; cdr3_nt: TGTGCCAGCAGTTCCGCGGGGGACGGCTACACCTTC; cdr3_aa: CASSSAGDGYTF
d_call: .; v_call: TRBV6-2/TRBV6-3; j_call: TRBJ2-7; clone_size: .; cdr3_nt: TGTGCCAGCAGCCTCCTCTTTTCTCAGTACTTC; cdr3_aa: CASSLLFSQYF
d_call: TRBD1; v_call: TRBV2; j_call: TRBJ1-2; clone_size: .; cdr3_nt: TGTGCCAGCAGTGACACCTGGACAGGTGGCTACACCTTC; cdr3_aa: CASSDTWTGGYTF
d_call: TRBD1; v_call: TRBV10-1; j_call: TRBJ1-6; clone_size: .; cdr3_nt: TGCGCCAGCCGAGAGGGGACAGGGAATAGCTCCTATAATTCACCCCTCCACTTT; cdr3_aa: CASREGTGNSSYNSPLHF
d_call: TRBD2; v_call: TRBV4-3; j_call: TRBJ2-3; clone_size: .; cdr3_nt: TGCGCCAGCAGCCAAGCTCCTACTAGCGGGGGCGCAGATACGCAGTATTTT; cdr3_aa: CASSQAPTSGGADTQYF